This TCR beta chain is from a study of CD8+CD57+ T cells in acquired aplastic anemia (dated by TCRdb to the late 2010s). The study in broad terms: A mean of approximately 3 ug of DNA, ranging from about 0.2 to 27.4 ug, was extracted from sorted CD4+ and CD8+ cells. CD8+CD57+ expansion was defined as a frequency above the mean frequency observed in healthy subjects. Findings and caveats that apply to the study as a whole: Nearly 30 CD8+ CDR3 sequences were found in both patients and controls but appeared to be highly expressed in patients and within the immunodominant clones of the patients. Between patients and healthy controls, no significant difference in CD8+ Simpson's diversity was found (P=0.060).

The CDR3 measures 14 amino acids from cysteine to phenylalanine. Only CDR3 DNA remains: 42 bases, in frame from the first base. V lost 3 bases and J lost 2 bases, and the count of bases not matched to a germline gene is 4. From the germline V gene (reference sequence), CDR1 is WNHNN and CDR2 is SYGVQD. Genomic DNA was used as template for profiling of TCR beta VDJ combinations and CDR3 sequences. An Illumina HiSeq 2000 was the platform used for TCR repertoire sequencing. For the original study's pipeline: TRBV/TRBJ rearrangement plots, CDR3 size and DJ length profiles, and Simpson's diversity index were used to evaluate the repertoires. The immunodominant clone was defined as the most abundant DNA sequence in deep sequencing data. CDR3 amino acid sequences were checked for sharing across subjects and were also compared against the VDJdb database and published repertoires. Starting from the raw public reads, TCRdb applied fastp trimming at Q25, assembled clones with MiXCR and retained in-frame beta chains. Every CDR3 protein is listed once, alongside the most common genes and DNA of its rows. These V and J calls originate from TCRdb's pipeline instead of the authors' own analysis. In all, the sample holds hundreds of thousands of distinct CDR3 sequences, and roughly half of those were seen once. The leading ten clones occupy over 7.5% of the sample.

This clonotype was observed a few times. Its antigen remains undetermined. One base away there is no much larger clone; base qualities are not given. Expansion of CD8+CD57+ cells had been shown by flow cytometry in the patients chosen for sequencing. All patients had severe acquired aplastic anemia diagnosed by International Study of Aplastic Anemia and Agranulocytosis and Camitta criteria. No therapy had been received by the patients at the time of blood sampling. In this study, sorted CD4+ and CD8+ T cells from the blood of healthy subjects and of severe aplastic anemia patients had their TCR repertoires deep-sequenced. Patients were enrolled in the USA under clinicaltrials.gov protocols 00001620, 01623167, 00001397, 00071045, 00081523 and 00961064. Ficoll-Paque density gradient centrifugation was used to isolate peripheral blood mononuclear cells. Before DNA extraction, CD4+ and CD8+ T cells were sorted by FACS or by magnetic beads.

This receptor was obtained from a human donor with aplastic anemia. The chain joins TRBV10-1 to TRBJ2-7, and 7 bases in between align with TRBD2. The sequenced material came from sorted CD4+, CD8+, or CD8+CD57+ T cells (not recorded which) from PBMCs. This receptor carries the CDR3 CASSDGGGPYEQYF. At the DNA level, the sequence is TGCGCCAGCAGTGATGGCGGGGGACCCTACGAGCAGTACTTC.